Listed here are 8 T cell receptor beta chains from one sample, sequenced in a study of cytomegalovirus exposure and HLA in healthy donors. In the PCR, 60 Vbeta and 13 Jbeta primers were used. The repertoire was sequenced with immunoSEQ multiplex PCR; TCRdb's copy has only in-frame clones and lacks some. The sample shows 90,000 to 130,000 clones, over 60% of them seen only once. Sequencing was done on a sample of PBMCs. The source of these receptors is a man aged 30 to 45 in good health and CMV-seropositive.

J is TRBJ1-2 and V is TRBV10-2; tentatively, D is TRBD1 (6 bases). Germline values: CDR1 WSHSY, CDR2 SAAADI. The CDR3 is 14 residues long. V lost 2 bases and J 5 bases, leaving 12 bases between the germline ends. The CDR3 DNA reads TGCGCCAGCAGTGAGCAGGGGCGAAGGTATGGCTACACCTTC. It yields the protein CASSEQGRRYGYTF.

The CDR3 DNA follows: TGTGCCACCTACAGGGGGCGCCCCGAGGAGACCCAGTACTTC. Its protein is CATYRGRPEETQYF. V is TRBV6-1 and J is TRBJ2-5; 9 nucleotides match TRBD1. Germline values: CDR1 MNHNS, CDR2 SASEGT. This CDR3 is 14 amino acids long. With 10 bases clipped from V and 5 bases from J, the junction kept 11 bases outside the gene matches.

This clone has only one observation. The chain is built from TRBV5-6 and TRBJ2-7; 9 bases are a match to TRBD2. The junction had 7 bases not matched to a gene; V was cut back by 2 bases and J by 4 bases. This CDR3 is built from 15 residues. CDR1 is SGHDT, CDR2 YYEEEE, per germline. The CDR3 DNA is TGTGCCAGCAGCTTCCTTAGCGGGAGCGTTTACGAGCAGTACTTC. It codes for CASSFLSGSVYEQYF.

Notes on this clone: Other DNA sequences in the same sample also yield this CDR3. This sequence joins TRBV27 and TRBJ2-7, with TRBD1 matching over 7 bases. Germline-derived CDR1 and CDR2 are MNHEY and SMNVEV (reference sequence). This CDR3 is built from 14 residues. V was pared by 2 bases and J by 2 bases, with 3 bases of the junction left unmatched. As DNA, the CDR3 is TGTGCCAGCAGTTTACGAGGGGGCGCCTACGAGCAGTACTTC. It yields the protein CASSLRGGAYEQYF.

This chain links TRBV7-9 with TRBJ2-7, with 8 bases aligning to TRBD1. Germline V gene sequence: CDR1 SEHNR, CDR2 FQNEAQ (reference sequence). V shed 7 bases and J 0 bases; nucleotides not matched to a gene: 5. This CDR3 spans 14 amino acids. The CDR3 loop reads CASTKQGVSYEQYF. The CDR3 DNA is TGTGCCAGCACCAAACAGGGGGTCTCCTACGAGCAGTACTTC.

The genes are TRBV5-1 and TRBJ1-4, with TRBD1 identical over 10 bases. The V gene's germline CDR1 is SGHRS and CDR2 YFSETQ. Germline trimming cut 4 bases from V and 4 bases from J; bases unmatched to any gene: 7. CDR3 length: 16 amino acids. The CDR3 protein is CASSEDRGGVNEKLFF. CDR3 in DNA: TGCGCCAGCAGCGAGGACAGGGGGGGAGTTAATGAAAAACTGTTTTTT.

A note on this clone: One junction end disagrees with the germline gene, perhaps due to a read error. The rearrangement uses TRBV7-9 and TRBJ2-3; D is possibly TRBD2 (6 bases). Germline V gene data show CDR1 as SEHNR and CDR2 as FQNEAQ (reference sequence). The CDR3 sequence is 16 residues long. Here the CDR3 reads CSSRHPPGGGTDTQYF. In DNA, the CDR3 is TGTTCCAGCAGGCACCCTCCAGGCGGGGGCACAGATACGCAGTATTTT.

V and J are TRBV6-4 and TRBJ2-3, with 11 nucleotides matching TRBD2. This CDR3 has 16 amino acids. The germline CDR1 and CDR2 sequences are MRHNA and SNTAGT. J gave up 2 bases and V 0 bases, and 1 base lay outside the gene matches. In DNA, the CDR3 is TGTGCCAGCAGTGACTCTAGCGGGGGGGCCACAGATACGCAGTATTTT. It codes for CASSDSSGGATDTQYF.